These T cell receptor beta chains were read from a single sample in a study of shared clonotypes between healthy human individuals. Here immunoSEQ multiplex PCR was the method, and the copy in TCRdb shows in-frame clones only, minus some. This sample yields 2 million to 2.5 million clones, of which over 85% are seen a single time; under 0.45% belongs to the top ten. The sequenced sample was naive CD4+ T cells from PBMCs. Receptor source: a man between 18 and 35 years old in good health. Some clones in this sample may be carry-over from other donors' samples. Each CDR3 is given with its conserved first and last residue. A D gene is named only where the DNA matches it firmly. Not all rows give a size; the values are once, few, many and, for expanded clones, a class.

d_call: TRBD2
clone_size: -
j_call: TRBJ2-2
v_call: TRBV4-2
cdr3_nt: TGTGCCAGCAGCCAACGAGCGGGAGGGCCGTCCGGGGAGCTGTTTTTT
cdr3_aa: CASSQRAGGPSGELFF

d_call: -
clone_size: -
j_call: TRBJ1-5
v_call: TRBV7-8
cdr3_nt: TGTGCCAGCAGCCGCGGGGGGTATAGCAATCAGCCCCAGCATTTT
cdr3_aa: CASSRGGYSNQPQHF

d_call: TRBD2
clone_size: -
j_call: TRBJ2-2
v_call: TRBV19
cdr3_nt: TGTGCCAGTAGTATGTATAGCGGGGGCCCCGGGGAGCTGTTTTTT
cdr3_aa: CASSMYSGGPGELFF

d_call: TRBD1
clone_size: -
j_call: TRBJ1-1
v_call: TRBV6-1
cdr3_nt: TGTGCCAGCACCAAGACCGGGACAGCGAAAGCTTTCTTT
cdr3_aa: CASTKTGTAKAFF

d_call: -
clone_size: -
j_call: TRBJ2-2
v_call: TRBV9
cdr3_nt: TGTGCCAGCAGCGTAGGGGGACACCACGTCAACACCGGGGAGCTGTTTTTT
cdr3_aa: CASSVGGHHVNTGELFF

d_call: -
clone_size: -
j_call: TRBJ2-2
v_call: TRBV7-3
cdr3_nt: TGTGCCAGCAGCCTCACAACAGGGACCCGGGAGCTGTTTTTT
cdr3_aa: CASSLTTGTRELFF

d_call: -
clone_size: -
j_call: TRBJ2-5
v_call: TRBV5-1
cdr3_nt: TGCGCCAGCAGCTTGGTTTCCCCTCGGGAGACCCAGTACTTC
cdr3_aa: CASSLVSPRETQYF

d_call: -
clone_size: -
j_call: TRBJ2-2
v_call: TRBV28
cdr3_nt: TGTGCCAGCAGGCAACCGGGGGCGCCCAACACCGGGGAGCTGTTTTTT
cdr3_aa: CASRQPGAPNTGELFF

d_call: -
clone_size: -
j_call: TRBJ2-2
v_call: TRBV27
cdr3_nt: TGTGCCAGCAGTTTAAGAGGCGGGGTTACCGGGGAGCTGTTTTTT
cdr3_aa: CASSLRGGVTGELFF

d_call: TRBD1
clone_size: -
j_call: TRBJ1-2
v_call: TRBV7-6
cdr3_nt: TGTGCCAGCAGCTTAGCTGGGACAGCTAACTATGGCTACACCTTC
cdr3_aa: CASSLAGTANYGYTF

d_call: -
clone_size: -
j_call: TRBJ1-1
v_call: TRBV5-1
cdr3_nt: TGCGCCAGCACGTATCACAGGGACACTGAAGCTTTCTTT
cdr3_aa: CASTYHRDTEAFF

d_call: -
clone_size: once
j_call: TRBJ1-6
v_call: TRBV4-2
cdr3_nt: TGTGCCAGCAGTCGGGACCAGGTAAAGCCACCCCTCCACTTT
cdr3_aa: CASSRDQVKPPLHF

d_call: -
clone_size: -
j_call: TRBJ2-7
v_call: TRBV27
cdr3_nt: TGTGCCAGCAGGGCTTATACGTACGAGCAGTACTTC
cdr3_aa: CASRAYTYEQYF

d_call: TRBD2
clone_size: few
j_call: TRBJ2-2
v_call: TRBV28
cdr3_nt: TGTGCCAGCAGTTTAACTAGCGGGAGGGGTATCGGGGAGCTGTTTTTT
cdr3_aa: CASSLTSGRGIGELFF

d_call: -
clone_size: -
j_call: TRBJ1-1
v_call: TRBV19
cdr3_nt: TGTGCCAGTAAAGGGACAATGAACACTGAAGCTTTCTTT
cdr3_aa: CASKGTMNTEAFF

d_call: TRBD2
clone_size: -
j_call: TRBJ2-3
v_call: TRBV5-1
cdr3_nt: TGCGCCAGCAGCTCTGGGACTAGCGGCCCAGATACGCAGTATTTT
cdr3_aa: CASSSGTSGPDTQYF

d_call: TRBD2
clone_size: -
j_call: TRBJ2-1
v_call: TRBV7-3
cdr3_nt: TGTGCCAGCAGCTCACTAGCGCTGGGAGGGCCAAATGAGCAGTTCTTC
cdr3_aa: CASSSLALGGPNEQFF

d_call: -
clone_size: -
j_call: TRBJ1-2
v_call: TRBV6-6
cdr3_nt: TGTGCCAGCAGTGTAGCAACAGGGAAAAGGGCTGGCTACACCTTC
cdr3_aa: CASSVATGKRAGYTF

d_call: TRBD1
clone_size: -
j_call: TRBJ2-1
v_call: TRBV4-1
cdr3_nt: TGCGCCAGCAGCCAAGATAAGGGGGCTGTGAAGGTACACAATGAGCAGTTCTTC
cdr3_aa: CASSQDKGAVKVHNEQFF

d_call: TRBD2
clone_size: -
j_call: TRBJ2-1
v_call: TRBV7-2
cdr3_nt: TGTGCCAGCAGTAAAAAACGGGAGGTTGAGCAGTTCTTC
cdr3_aa: CASSKKREVEQFF

d_call: TRBD2
clone_size: -
j_call: TRBJ2-5
v_call: TRBV5-1
cdr3_nt: TGCGCCAGCAGCCCCTTCCAGGGACTAGCGGGAGGGACGGAGACCCAGTACTTC
cdr3_aa: CASSPFQGLAGGTETQYF

d_call: -
clone_size: -
j_call: TRBJ1-1
v_call: TRBV5-1
cdr3_nt: TGCGCCAGCAGCGGCGGGGACTCAAGACTCAACACTGAAGCTTTCTTT
cdr3_aa: CASSGGDSRLNTEAFF

d_call: -
clone_size: -
j_call: TRBJ2-7
v_call: TRBV7-2
cdr3_nt: TGTGCCAGCAGCTTAGAACATGGGCGGAGACGCTCCTACGAGCAGTACTTC
cdr3_aa: CASSLEHGRRRSYEQYF

d_call: -
clone_size: -
j_call: TRBJ2-5
v_call: TRBV11-2
cdr3_nt: TGTGCCAGCAGCCCCTCGGACAGTCAAGAGACCCAGTACTTC
cdr3_aa: CASSPSDSQETQYF

d_call: -
clone_size: -
j_call: TRBJ1-1
v_call: TRBV28
cdr3_nt: TGTGCCAGCAGTGGCCCGCGCGAAGCGGGGAACACTGAAGCTTTCTTT
cdr3_aa: CASSGPREAGNTEAFF

d_call: TRBD2
clone_size: -
j_call: TRBJ2-5
v_call: TRBV28
cdr3_nt: TGTGCCAGCAGTTTACAAGCGGGAGCAGAGACCCAGTACTTC
cdr3_aa: CASSLQAGAETQYF

d_call: -
clone_size: -
j_call: TRBJ2-7
v_call: TRBV10-3
cdr3_nt: TGTGCCATCAGTGAAGGTCGATACGAGCAGTACTTC
cdr3_aa: CAISEGRYEQYF

d_call: -
clone_size: -
j_call: TRBJ1-5
v_call: TRBV19
cdr3_nt: TGTGCGACAGGTCCCTACAATCAGCCCCAGCATTTT
cdr3_aa: CATGPYNQPQHF

d_call: -
clone_size: -
j_call: TRBJ2-7
v_call: TRBV29-1
cdr3_nt: TGCAGCGACAAGATAGGGACAATGGACGAGCAGTACTTC
cdr3_aa: CSDKIGTMDEQYF

d_call: TRBD2
clone_size: -
j_call: TRBJ2-1
v_call: TRBV11-3
cdr3_nt: TGTGCCAGCAGCTCAGAGCCTAGCGGTACCTACAATGAGCAGTTCTTC
cdr3_aa: CASSSEPSGTYNEQFF

d_call: -
clone_size: -
j_call: TRBJ2-1
v_call: TRBV11-2
cdr3_nt: TGTGCCAGCAGCTTAGCTGGCGCAACCACCTACAATGAGCAGTTCTTC
cdr3_aa: CASSLAGATTYNEQFF

d_call: -
clone_size: -
j_call: TRBJ1-3
v_call: TRBV5-1
cdr3_nt: TGCGCCAGCAGCTTAGTGGGACGTACTGGAAACACCATATATTTT
cdr3_aa: CASSLVGRTGNTIYF

d_call: TRBD2
clone_size: -
j_call: TRBJ2-7
v_call: TRBV27
cdr3_nt: TGTGCCAGCAGTCCGCGGGGAGCGGGAGCCTACGAGCAGTACTTC
cdr3_aa: CASSPRGAGAYEQYF

d_call: TRBD1
clone_size: -
j_call: TRBJ2-7
v_call: TRBV5-1
cdr3_nt: TGCGCCAGCAGCGAACCCGGGACAGGGTACGAGCAGTACTTC
cdr3_aa: CASSEPGTGYEQYF

d_call: TRBD1
clone_size: -
j_call: TRBJ2-5
v_call: TRBV25-1
cdr3_nt: TGTGCCAGCAGTGATCCCCGACAGGGGAGAGAGACCCAGTACTTC
cdr3_aa: CASSDPRQGRETQYF

d_call: -
clone_size: few
j_call: TRBJ2-1
v_call: TRBV28
cdr3_nt: TGTGCCAGCAGTTTAATAGATGAGCAGTTCTTC
cdr3_aa: CASSLIDEQFF

d_call: TRBD1
clone_size: -
j_call: TRBJ1-5
v_call: TRBV7-8
cdr3_nt: TGTGCCAGCAGCGCAGCACAGGGGGCAGGCAATCAGCCCCAGCATTTT
cdr3_aa: CASSAAQGAGNQPQHF